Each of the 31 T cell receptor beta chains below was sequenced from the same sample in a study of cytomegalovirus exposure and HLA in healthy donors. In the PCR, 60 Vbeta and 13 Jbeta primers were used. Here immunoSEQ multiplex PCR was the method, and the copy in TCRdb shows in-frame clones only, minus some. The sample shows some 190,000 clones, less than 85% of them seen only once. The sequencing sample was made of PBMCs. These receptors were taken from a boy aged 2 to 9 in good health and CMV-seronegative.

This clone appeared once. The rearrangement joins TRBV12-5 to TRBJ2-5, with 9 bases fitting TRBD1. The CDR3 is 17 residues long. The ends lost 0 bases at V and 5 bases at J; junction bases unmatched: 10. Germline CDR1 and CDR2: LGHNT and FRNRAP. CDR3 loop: CASGLVPGDREAETQYF. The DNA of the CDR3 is TGTGCTAGTGGTTTGGTACCGGGGGACAGGGAAGCTGAGACCCAGTACTTC. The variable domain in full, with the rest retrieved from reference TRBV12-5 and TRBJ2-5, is DARVTQTPRHKVTEMGQEVTMRCQPILGHNTVFWYRQTMMQGLELLAYFRNRAPLDDSGMPKDRFSAEMPDATLATLKIQPSEPRDSAVYFCASGLVPGDREAETQYFGPGTRLLVL.

The CDR3 DNA reads as TGTGCCAGCAGAAAAGACAGGGTTGGGAACACTGAAGCTTTCTTT. This encodes CASRKDRVGNTEAFF. V is TRBV27 and J is TRBJ1-1; 7 bases agree with TRBD1. The germline CDR1 and CDR2 sequences are MNHEY and SMNVEV (reference sequence). The CDR3 covers 15 residues. Trimming at V came to 6 bases and at J to 1 base, leaving 8 bases not matched to a gene.

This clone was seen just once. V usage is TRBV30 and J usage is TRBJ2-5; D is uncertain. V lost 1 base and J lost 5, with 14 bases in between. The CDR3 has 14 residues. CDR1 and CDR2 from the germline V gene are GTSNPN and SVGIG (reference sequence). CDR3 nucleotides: TGTGCCTGGAGTGCAAACGTCCGGTTGGAGACCCAGTACTTC. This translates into CAWSANVRLETQYF.

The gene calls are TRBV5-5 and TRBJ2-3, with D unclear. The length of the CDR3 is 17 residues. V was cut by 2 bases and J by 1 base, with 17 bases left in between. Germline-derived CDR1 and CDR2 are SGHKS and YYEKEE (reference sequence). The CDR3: CASSLFPISAGTDTQYF. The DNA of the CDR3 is TGTGCCAGCAGCTTATTCCCCATCTCTGCGGGCACAGATACGCAGTATTTT.

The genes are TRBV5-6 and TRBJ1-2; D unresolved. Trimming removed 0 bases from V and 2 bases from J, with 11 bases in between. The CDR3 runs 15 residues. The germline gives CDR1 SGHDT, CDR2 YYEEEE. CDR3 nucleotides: TGTGCCAGCAGCTTGGTGTCCACTAGGAACTATGGCTACACCTTC. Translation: CASSLVSTRNYGYTF.

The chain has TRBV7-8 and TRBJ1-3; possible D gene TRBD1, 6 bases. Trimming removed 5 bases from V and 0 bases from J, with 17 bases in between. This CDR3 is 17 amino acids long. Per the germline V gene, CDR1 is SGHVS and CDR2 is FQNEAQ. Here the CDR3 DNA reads TGTGCCAGCAGCCGGAGAAATACAGGGACCTCTGGAAACACCATATATTTT. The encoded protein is CASSRRNTGTSGNTIYF.

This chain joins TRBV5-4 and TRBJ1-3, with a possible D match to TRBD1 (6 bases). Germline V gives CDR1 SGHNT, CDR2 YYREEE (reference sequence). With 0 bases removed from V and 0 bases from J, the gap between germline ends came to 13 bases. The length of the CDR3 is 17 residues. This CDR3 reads CASSLEQGRSSGNTIYF. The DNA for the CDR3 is TGTGCCAGCAGCTTGGAGCAGGGGCGGAGCTCTGGAAACACCATATATTTT.

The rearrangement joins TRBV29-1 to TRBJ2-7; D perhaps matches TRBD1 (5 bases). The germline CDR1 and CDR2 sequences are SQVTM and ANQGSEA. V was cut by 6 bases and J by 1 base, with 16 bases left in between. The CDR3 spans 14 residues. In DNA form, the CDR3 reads TGCAGCGTAGGTACAGGCTACCCTTCCTACGAGCAGTACTTC. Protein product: CSVGTGYPSYEQYF.

The CDR3 is CASRADAQGPDTQYF. The CDR3 nucleotides are TGCGCCAGCAGAGCGGACGCTCAAGGACCAGATACGCAGTATTTT. The chain is built from TRBV5-1 and TRBJ2-3; D may be TRBD2 (5 bases). Germline CDR1 and CDR2: SGHRS and YFSETQ. The CDR3 loop spans 15 amino acids. V shed 5 bases and J shed 4 bases, with 17 bases lying between them.

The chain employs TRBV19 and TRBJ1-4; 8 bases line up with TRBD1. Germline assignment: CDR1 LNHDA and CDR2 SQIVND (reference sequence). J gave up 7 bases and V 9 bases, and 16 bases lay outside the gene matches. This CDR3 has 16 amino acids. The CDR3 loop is CASHLTGVDLTEKLFF. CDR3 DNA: TGTGCCAGCCATTTGACAGGGGTGGATCTGACTGAAAAACTGTTTTTT.

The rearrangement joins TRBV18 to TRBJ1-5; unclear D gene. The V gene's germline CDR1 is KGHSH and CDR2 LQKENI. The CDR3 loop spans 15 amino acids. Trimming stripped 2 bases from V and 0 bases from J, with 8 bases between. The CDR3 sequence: CASSPWENSNQPQHF. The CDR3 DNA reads TGTGCCAGCTCACCATGGGAGAATAGCAATCAGCCCCAGCATTTT.

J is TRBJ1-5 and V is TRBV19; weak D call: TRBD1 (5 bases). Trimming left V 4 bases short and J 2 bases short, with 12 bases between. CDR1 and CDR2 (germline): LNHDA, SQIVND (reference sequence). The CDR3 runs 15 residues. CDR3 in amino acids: CASSTSEGGNQPQHF. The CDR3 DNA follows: TGTGCCAGTAGTACCTCAGAAGGGGGCAATCAGCCCCAGCATTTT. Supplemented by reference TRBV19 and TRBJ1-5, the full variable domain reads DGGITQSPKYLFRKEGQNVTLSCEQNLNHDAMYWYRQDPGQGLRLIYYSQIVNDFQKGDIAEGYSVSREKKESFPLTVTSAQKNPTAFYLCASSTSEGGNQPQHFGDGTRLSIL.

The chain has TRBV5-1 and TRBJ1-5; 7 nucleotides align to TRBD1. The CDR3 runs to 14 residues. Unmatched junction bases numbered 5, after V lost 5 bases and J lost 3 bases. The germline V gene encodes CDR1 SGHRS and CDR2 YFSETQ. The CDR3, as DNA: TGCGCCAGCAGACCCGGGACAGACAATCAGCCCCAGCATTTT. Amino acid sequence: CASRPGTDNQPQHF.

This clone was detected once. DNA for the CDR3: TGTGCCAGCAGCTCACTCCTCATGGGACAGACCAACTATGGCTACACCTTC. Translation: CASSSLLMGQTNYGYTF. The gene calls are TRBV5-8 and TRBJ1-2; 7 bases match TRBD1. The CDR3 is 17 amino acids. Per germline, CDR1 SGHTS and CDR2 YDEGEE. The junction had 13 bases not matched to a gene; V was cut back by 3 bases and J by 2 bases.

CDR3 sequence: CASRRGRETQYF. The DNA for the CDR3 is TGTGCCAGCAGGAGGGGGCGAGAGACCCAGTACTTC. This chain uses TRBV6-1 with TRBJ2-5; 7 bases align to TRBD1. The CDR3 runs 12 residues. The germline CDR1 and CDR2 sequences are MNHNS and SASEGT. V lost 6 bases, J lost 4 bases, and 2 bases stayed unmatched.

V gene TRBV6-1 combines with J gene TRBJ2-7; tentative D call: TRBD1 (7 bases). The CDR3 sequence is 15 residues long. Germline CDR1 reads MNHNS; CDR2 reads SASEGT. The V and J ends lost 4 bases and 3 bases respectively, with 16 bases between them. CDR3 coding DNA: TGTGCCAGCAGTGGGGAGGCAGGGGGTCGCTACGAGCAGTACTTC. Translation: CASSGEAGGRYEQYF.

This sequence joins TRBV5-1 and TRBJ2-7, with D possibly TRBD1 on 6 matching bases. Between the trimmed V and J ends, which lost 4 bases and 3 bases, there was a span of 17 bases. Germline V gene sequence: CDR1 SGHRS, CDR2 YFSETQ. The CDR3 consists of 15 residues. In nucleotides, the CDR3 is TGCGCCAGCAGCGACCCACCGGGACATTACTACGAGCAGTACTTC. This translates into CASSDPPGHYYEQYF.

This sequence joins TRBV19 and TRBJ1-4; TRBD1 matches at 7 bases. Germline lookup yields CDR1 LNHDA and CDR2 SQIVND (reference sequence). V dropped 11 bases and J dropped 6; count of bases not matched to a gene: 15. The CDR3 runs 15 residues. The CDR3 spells CAVGEKGGTDEKLFF. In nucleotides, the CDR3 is TGTGCCGTAGGGGAGAAAGGGGGCACCGATGAAAAACTGTTTTTT. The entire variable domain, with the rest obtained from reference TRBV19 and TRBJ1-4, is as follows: DGGITQSPKYLFRKEGQNVTLSCEQNLNHDAMYWYRQDPGQGLRLIYYSQIVNDFQKGDIAEGYSVSREKKESFPLTVTSAQKNPTAFYLCAVGEKGGTDEKLFFGSGTQLSVL.

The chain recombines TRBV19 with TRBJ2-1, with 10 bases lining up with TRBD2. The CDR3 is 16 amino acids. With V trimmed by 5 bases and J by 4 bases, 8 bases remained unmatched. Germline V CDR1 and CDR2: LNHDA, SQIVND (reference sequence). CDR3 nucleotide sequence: TGTGCCAGTAGTTCTGAGACTAGCGGGCCTTACAATGAGCAGTTCTTC. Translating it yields CASSSETSGPYNEQFF.

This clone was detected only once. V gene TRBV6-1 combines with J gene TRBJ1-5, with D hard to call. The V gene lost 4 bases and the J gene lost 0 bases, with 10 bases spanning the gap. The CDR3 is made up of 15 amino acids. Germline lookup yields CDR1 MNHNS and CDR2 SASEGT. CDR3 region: CASSANTHSNQPQHF. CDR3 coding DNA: TGTGCCAGCAGTGCGAACACCCATAGCAATCAGCCCCAGCATTTT.

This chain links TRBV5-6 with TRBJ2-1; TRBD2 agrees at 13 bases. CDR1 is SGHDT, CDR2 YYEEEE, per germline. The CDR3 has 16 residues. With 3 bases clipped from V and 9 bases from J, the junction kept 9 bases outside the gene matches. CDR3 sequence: CASSSLGTSGTGEQFF. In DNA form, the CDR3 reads TGTGCCAGCAGCTCACTCGGGACTAGCGGGACGGGTGAGCAGTTCTTC.

The DNA of the CDR3 is TGTGCCAGCAGTGAACTGGGACTAGCGTCGACAGATACGCAGTATTTT. It specifies CASSELGLASTDTQYF. The V gene is TRBV6-1, the J gene TRBJ2-3; 10 nucleotides match TRBD2. Trimming at V came to 2 bases and at J to 3 bases, leaving 5 bases not matched to a gene. CDR1 MNHNS and CDR2 SASEGT come from the germline V gene. CDR3 length: 16 amino acids.

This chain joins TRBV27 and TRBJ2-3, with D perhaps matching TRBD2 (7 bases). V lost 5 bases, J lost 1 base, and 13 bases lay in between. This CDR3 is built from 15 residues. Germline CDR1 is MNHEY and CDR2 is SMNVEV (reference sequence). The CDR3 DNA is TGTGCCAGCAGTAGGGGGGGAGGGGGCACAGATACGCAGTATTTT. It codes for CASSRGGGGTDTQYF.

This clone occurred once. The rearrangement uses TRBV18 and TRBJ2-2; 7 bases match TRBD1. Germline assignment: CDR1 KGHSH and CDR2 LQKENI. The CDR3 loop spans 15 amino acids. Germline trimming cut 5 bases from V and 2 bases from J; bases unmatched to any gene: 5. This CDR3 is CASSKDRSNTGELFF. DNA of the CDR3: TGTGCCAGCTCAAAGGACAGGAGCAACACCGGGGAGCTGTTTTTT.

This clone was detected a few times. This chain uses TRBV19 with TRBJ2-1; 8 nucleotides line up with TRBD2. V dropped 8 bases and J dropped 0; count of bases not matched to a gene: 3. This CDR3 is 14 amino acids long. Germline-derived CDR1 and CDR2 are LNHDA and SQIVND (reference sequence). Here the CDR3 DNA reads TGTGCCAGTCAGCGGGAGAGCTCCTACAATGAGCAGTTCTTC. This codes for CASQRESSYNEQFF.

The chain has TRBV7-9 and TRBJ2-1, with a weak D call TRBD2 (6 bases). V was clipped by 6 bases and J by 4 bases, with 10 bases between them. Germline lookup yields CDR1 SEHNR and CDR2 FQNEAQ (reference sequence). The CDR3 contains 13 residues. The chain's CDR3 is CASRAGGYNEQFF. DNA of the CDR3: TGTGCCAGCAGAGCAGGAGGGTACAATGAGCAGTTCTTC.

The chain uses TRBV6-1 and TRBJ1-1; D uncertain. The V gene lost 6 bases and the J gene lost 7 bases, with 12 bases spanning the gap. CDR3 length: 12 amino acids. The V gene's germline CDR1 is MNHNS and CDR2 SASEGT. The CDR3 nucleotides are TGTGCCAGCAGACCAGGTGTGGGTGAAGCTTTCTTT. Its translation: CASRPGVGEAFF.

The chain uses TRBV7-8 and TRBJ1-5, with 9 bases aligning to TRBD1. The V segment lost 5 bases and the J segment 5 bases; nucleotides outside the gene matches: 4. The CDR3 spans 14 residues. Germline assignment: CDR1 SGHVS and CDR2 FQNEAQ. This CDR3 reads CASSPDRGDQPQHF. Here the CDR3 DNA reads TGTGCCAGCAGCCCGGACAGGGGAGATCAGCCCCAGCATTTT.

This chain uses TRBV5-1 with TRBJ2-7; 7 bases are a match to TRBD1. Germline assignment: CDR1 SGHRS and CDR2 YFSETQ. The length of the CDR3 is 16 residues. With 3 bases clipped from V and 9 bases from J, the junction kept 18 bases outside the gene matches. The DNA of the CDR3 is TGCGCCAGCAGCTCGCAAACCGGGACAGCGATCCCCCGGCAGTACTTC. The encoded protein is CASSSQTGTAIPRQYF.

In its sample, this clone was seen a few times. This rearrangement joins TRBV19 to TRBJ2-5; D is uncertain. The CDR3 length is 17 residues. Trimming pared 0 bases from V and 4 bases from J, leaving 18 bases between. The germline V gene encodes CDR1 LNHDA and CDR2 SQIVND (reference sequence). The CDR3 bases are TGTGCCAGTAGTATAGATCCGTTCCAGGTCCCCCGAGAGACCCAGTACTTC. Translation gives CASSIDPFQVPRETQYF.

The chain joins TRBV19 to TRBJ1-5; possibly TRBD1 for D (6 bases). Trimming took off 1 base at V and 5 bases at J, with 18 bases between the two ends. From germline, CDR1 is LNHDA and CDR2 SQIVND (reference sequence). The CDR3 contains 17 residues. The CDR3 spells CASSIGITGSGHQPQHF. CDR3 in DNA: TGTGCCAGTAGTATAGGGATTACAGGGTCGGGCCATCAGCCCCAGCATTTT.